This TCR beta chain was identified in a study of CD8 T cells in ankylosing spondylitis. Study outcomes and limitations: In ankylosing spondylitis patients, matched synovial fluid reportedly showed significant enrichment of disease-linked clones. Some motif variants had been reported before (in reactive arthritis synovial fluid and blood).

The CDR3 is 17 residues long. Germline V gene sequence: CDR1 SGHAT, CDR2 FQNNGV. V was clipped by 1 base and J by 3 bases; unmatched bases: 10. In regard to this clonotype: As yet, its antigen is unknown.

TCRdb ran MiXCR on the 5' RACE reads and lists one entry per CDR3 protein. The sample has about 360,000 distinct CDR3 sequences, more than 20% seen once. This clonotype was sampled from a male donor with ankylosing spondylitis or in good health (not recorded which). The sample comprised blood, either unsorted or a sorted T cell fraction (not recorded which). The chain is built from TRBV11-2 and TRBJ2-3, with 7 bases fitting TRBD2. The CDR3 sequence: CASSLVVAGPDTDTQYF. The CDR3 nucleotides are TGTGCCAGCAGCTTAGTTGTAGCGGGTCCTGATACAGATACGCAGTATTTT.